The clone carrying this T cell receptor beta chain was seen ten or more times. The antigen remains unidentified. The sample is drawn from a study of identical twins. A universal primer site arose from template switching, and cDNA bore unique molecular identifiers. TCRdb analysed the 5' RACE reads with MiXCR anew, one entry per CDR3 protein. The profile covers about 460,000 distinct CDR3 sequences, with 13% to 15% appearing a single time and 0.5% to 0.65% taken by the ten largest. Overall study findings and caveats: Weaker excess sharing between twins was seen in beta out-of-frame sequences. The conclusions drew on cross-sectional statistical analysis instead of tracking the same donors. Models predicted less out-of-frame TCR alpha sharing in monozygotic twins than was found.

The same sample was also used in a study of yellow fever vaccine responses in identical twins.

The source of this sequence is a woman aged 18-29 years in good health. Sequences were obtained from CD4+ T cells sorted from blood.

The CDR3: CASSAYNSAGTEAFF. DNA for the CDR3: TGCGCCAGCAGTGCATATAATTCCGCGGGCACTGAAGCTTTCTTT. This chain connects TRBV5-1 to TRBJ1-1; D is ambiguous. There are 15 residues in the CDR3. V was cut by 5 bases and J by 4 bases, with 18 bases left in between. Per germline, CDR1 SGHRS and CDR2 YFSETQ.